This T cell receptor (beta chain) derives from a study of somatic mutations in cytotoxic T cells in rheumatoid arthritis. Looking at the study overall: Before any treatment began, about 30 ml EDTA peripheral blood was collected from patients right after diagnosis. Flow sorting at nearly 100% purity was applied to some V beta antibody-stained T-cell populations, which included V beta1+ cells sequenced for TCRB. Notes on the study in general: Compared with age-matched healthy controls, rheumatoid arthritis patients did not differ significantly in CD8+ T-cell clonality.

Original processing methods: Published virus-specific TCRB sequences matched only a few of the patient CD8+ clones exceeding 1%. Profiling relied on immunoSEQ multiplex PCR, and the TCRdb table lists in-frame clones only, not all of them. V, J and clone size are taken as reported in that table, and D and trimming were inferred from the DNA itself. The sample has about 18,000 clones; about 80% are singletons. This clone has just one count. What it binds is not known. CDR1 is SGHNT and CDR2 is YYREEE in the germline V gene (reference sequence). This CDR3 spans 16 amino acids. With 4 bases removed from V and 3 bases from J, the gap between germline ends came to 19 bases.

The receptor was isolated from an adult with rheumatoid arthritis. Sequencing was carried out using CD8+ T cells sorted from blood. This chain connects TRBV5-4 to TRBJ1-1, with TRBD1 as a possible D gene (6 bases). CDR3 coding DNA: TGTGCCAGCAGCGGACTCGGGGGCCTCAGTGACACTGAAGCTTTCTTT. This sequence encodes CASSGLGGLSDTEAFF. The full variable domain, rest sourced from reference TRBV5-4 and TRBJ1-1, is ETGVTQSPTHLIKTRGQQVTLRCSSQSGHNTVSWYQQALGQGPQFIFQYYREEENGRGNFPPRFSGLQFPNYSSELNVNALELDDSALYLCASSGLGGLSDTEAFFGQGTRLTVV.